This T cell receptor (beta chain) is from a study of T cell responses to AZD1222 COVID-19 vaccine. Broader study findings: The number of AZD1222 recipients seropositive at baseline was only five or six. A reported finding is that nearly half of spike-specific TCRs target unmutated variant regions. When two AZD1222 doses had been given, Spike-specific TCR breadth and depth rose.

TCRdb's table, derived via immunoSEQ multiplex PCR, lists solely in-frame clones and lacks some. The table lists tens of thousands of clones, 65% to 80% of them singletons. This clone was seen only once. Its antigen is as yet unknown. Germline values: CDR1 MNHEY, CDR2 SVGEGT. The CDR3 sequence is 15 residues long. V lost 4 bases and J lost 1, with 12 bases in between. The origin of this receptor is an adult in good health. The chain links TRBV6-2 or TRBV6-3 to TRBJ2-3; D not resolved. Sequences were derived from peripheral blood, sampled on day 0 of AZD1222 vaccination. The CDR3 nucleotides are TGTGCCAGCAGTTTGCTCCGCTCTGGCACAGATACGCAGTATTTT. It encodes CASSLLRSGTDTQYF.